This TCR beta chain was sequenced in a study of early T cells in non-severe SARS-CoV-2 infection. On the study more broadly: Sequencing targeted bulk RNA from unsorted whole blood, leaving chains unpaired.

Findings of the study overall: The VDJdb matching leaned toward anti-spike CD8 responses and overlooked private and CD4 specificities.

This CDR3 is 13 amino acids long. The germline V and J ends were trimmed by 11 bases and 0 bases, with 12 bases remaining between them. Germline CDR1 SGHAT, CDR2 FQNNGV. This clonotype has at least ten counts. What it binds is not known. The protocol attached unique molecular identifiers to individual cDNA molecules. TCRdb reprocessed the 5' RACE reads via MiXCR and lists one record per CDR3 protein. The sample yields about 100,000 distinct CDR3 sequences, around 13% seen once. This sequence was found in an adult who was a healthcare worker with PCR-confirmed SARS-CoV-2 infection or an uninfected control (not recorded which). This chain links TRBV11-2 with TRBJ2-3, with D hard to call. The sequenced material came from whole blood. CDR3 nucleotide sequence: TGTGCCTCCCGTAAAACTAGCACAGATACGCAGTATTTT. As protein: CASRKTSTDTQYF.